These T cell receptor beta chains were read from a single sample in a study of blood T cell repertoires in COVID-19. Libraries were prepared by immunoSEQ multiplex PCR; TCRdb keeps only in-frame clonotypes and omits some of them. Of tens of thousands of clones listed, around four fifths were seen once; the top ten hold less than 6.5%. Material for sequencing was peripheral blood. The source of these receptors is a man between 65 and 85 years old with acute or convalescent COVID-19. Each CDR3 is given with its conserved first and last residue. A D gene is named only where the DNA matches it firmly. Only some rows state a clone size, as once, few, many or a class for expanded clones.

size	D	V	J	DNA	CDR3
NA	NA	TRBV7-9	TRBJ2-7	TGTGCCAGCAAAGACTTCCTAGGTCTGGCGGGGGCTCAAAACGAGCAGTACTTC	CASKDFLGLAGAQNEQYF
NA	TRBD1	TRBV6-5	TRBJ1-6	TGTGCCAGCAGTTTAGACAGGGATTCACCCCTCCACTTT	CASSLDRDSPLHF
few	NA	TRBV2	TRBJ1-1	TGTGCCAGCACGACAGGTGGGAACACTGAAGCTTTCTTT	CASTTGGNTEAFF
NA	TRBD1	TRBV2	TRBJ1-1	TGTGCCTGCAGGGGGAAGACAGGGAAGGAAACTGAAGCTTTCTTT	CACRGKTGKETEAFF
NA	NA	TRBV6-2/TRBV6-3	TRBJ1-6	TGTGCCAGCAGTTATCGAGCGGGCTCGGCTAATAATTCACCCCTCCACTTT	CASSYRAGSANNSPLHF
NA	NA	TRBV5-6	TRBJ1-1	TGTGCCAGCAGCGAACCTCGCAGGGGCTACACTGAAGCTTTCTTT	CASSEPRRGYTEAFF
NA	NA	TRBV19	TRBJ2-7	TGTGCCAGTAGTATAGGCAGTAGCCTTAACTCCTACGAGCAGTACTTC	CASSIGSSLNSYEQYF
NA	TRBD1	TRBV2	TRBJ1-2	TGTGCCAGCAGGGAGGGACAGTGGGACTATGGCTACACCTTC	CASREGQWDYGYTF
medium-sized	TRBD1	TRBV29-1	TRBJ1-2	TGCAGCGCCCCGACAGGGGGCTATGGCTACACCTTC	CSAPTGGYGYTF
NA	TRBD1	TRBV5-3	TRBJ2-3	TGTGCCAGAAATTCCGGGACAGGGGGCACAGATACGCAGTATTTT	CARNSGTGGTDTQYF
once	NA	TRBV10-3	TRBJ2-3	TGTGCCATCAGTGAGAGGGGGGCACGGGGGGCCCTACGTAGGGATACGCAGTATTTT	CAISERGARGALRRDTQYF